This entry lists 11 T cell receptor beta chains sequenced from one sample in a study of T cell responses to AZD1222 COVID-19 vaccine. TCRdb's copy holds only in-frame clones and misses some; the assay was immunoSEQ multiplex PCR. The sample has some 150,000 clones, roughly 87% seen once. This specimen was peripheral blood, taken 28 days after the second AZD1222 dose. These receptor sequences come from an adult who received the AZD1222 COVID-19 vaccine.

The chain combines TRBV19 with TRBJ1-5; 7 bases are shared with TRBD1. V lost 3 bases, J lost 0 bases, and 11 bases stayed unmatched. CDR3 length: 18 amino acids. Germline V lookup: CDR1 LNHDA, CDR2 SQIVND (reference sequence). The CDR3 protein is CASSMGDRRKYSNQPQHF. Here the CDR3 DNA reads TGTGCCAGTAGTATGGGGGACAGACGCAAATATAGCAATCAGCCCCAGCATTTT.

This sequence joins TRBV27 and TRBJ2-7; 11 bases are a match to TRBD2. Germline V lookup: CDR1 MNHEY, CDR2 SMNVEV (reference sequence). V shed 6 bases and J 5 bases; nucleotides not matched to a gene: 12. The CDR3 is 16 residues long. CDR3 bases: TGTGCCAGCAGATGGGGGGAACTAGCGGGAGTTAACGAGCAGTACTTC. Its translation is CASRWGELAGVNEQYF.

This chain uses TRBV7-9 with TRBJ1-5; tentatively, D is TRBD1 (6 bases). V lost 5 bases and J lost 10, with 12 bases in between. The CDR3 spans 12 residues. Germline CDR1 is SEHNR and CDR2 is FQNEAQ (reference sequence). CDR3 region: CASSLQGRPQHF. CDR3 coding DNA: TGTGCCAGCAGCCTACAGGGTCGACCCCAGCATTTT.

The chain employs TRBV12-5 and TRBJ1-2, with D unclear. V dropped 6 bases and J dropped 7 bases, with 12 bases sitting between them. This CDR3 has 12 amino acids. The germline CDR1 and CDR2 sequences are LGHNT and FRNRAP. CDR3 DNA sequence: TGTGCTAGTGGGACGCGGACGGCTGGCTACACCTTC. Translation gives CASGTRTAGYTF.

The V gene is TRBV30, the J gene TRBJ1-1; D is perhaps TRBD1 (5 bases). The CDR3 is 15 residues long. Germline assignment: CDR1 GTSNPN and CDR2 SVGIG (reference sequence). The V and J ends lost 4 bases and 0 bases respectively, with 15 bases between them. Here the CDR3 DNA reads TGTGCCTGGATCGAGACAGCACTAATGAACACTGAAGCTTTCTTT. Amino acid sequence: CAWIETALMNTEAFF.

The count of this clone is one. This chain connects TRBV24-1 to TRBJ1-4, with 7 bases that match TRBD1. There are 15 residues in the CDR3. The V and J ends lost 3 bases and 6 bases, in that order; junction bases with no gene match: 6. The germline CDR1 and CDR2 sequences are KGHDR and SFDVKD. Here the CDR3 DNA reads TGTGCCACCAGTGATGCGGGACAGCAGCATGAAAAACTGTTTTTT. Amino acid sequence: CATSDAGQQHEKLFF.

This chain uses TRBV7-8 with TRBJ1-2; no clear D gene. With 8 bases removed from V and 3 bases from J, the gap between germline ends came to 13 bases. Germline CDR1 is SGHVS and CDR2 is FQNEAQ. This CDR3 comprises 13 residues. CDR3 nucleotides: TGTGCCAGCGGCGATCGCCCGGACTATGGCTACACCTTC. Protein sequence: CASGDRPDYGYTF.

This clone was found a few times. This sequence joins TRBV9 and TRBJ2-7; 9 bases agree with TRBD1. V lost 3 bases to trimming and J lost 5 bases; unmatched junction nucleotides: 6. The germline V gene has CDR1 SGDLS and CDR2 YYNGEE. The CDR3 length is 14 residues. CDR3 DNA: TGTGCCAGCAGCGCGACAGGGGGGTCGGACGAGCAGTACTTC. Its protein is CASSATGGSDEQYF. Using reference TRBV9 and TRBJ2-7 for the parts outside the CDR3, the full variable domain is DSGVTQTPKHLITATGQRVTLRCSPRSGDLSVYWYQQSLDQGLQFLIQYYNGEERAKGNILERFSAQQFPDLHSELNLSSLELGDSALYFCASSATGGSDEQYFGPGTRLTVT.

This clone was detected only a few times. The chain links TRBV12-5 to TRBJ2-5; TRBD2 is a possible D gene (5 bases). The germline V gene has CDR1 LGHNT and CDR2 FRNRAP. This CDR3 region has 10 residues. In DNA, the CDR3 is TGTGCCGGAGGCCGAGAGACCCAGTACTTC. Translated, it gives CAGGRETQYF.

V is TRBV9 and J is TRBJ1-3, with 7 nucleotides matching TRBD1. The CDR3 loop spans 15 amino acids. The V gene's germline CDR1 is SGDLS and CDR2 YYNGEE. With V trimmed by 7 bases and J by 0 bases, 7 bases remained unmatched. CDR3 loop: CASGSRDSSGNTIYF. CDR3 bases: TGTGCCAGCGGATCCCGGGACAGCTCTGGAAACACCATATATTTT. The full variable domain, rest sourced from reference TRBV9 and TRBJ1-3, is DSGVTQTPKHLITATGQRVTLRCSPRSGDLSVYWYQQSLDQGLQFLIQYYNGEERAKGNILERFSAQQFPDLHSELNLSSLELGDSALYFCASGSRDSSGNTIYFGEGSWLTVV.

About this clone itself: The germline gene is not matched at one end of the junction; a read error may be the cause. The gene calls are TRBV7-3 and TRBJ2-7, with D possibly called TRBD1 or TRBD2 (5 bases each). This CDR3 is 14 amino acids long. Looked up from germline, CDR1 is SGHTA and CDR2 is FQGTGA. Here the CDR3 DNA reads TGTACCAGCAGCCCAGATCCGGGACCCTACGAGCAGTACTTC. Translating it yields CTSSPDPGPYEQYF. Supplemented by reference TRBV7-3 and TRBJ2-7, the full variable domain reads GAGVSQTPSNKVTEKGKYVELRCDPISGHTALYWYRQSLGQGPEFLIYFQGTGAADDSGLPNDRFFAVRPEGSVSTLKIQRTERGDSAVYLCTSSPDPGPYEQYFGPGTRLTVT.